Included here is one TCR beta chain sequence, with context. The source of the sample is a study of shared clonotypes between healthy human individuals. Produced via immunoSEQ multiplex PCR; TCRdb's table is partial and in-frame only. The data show some 1,600,000 clones, with 95% to 99% seen just once and about 0.45% held by the top ten. Trimming removed 6 bases from V and 3 bases from J, with 12 bases in between. There are 14 residues in the CDR3. Germline V gene sequence: CDR1 LNHDA, CDR2 SQIVND (reference sequence). This chain uses TRBV19 with TRBJ2-1; D gene unclear. The sample comprised naive CD4+ T cells sorted from blood. The subset is: CD45RA+ positively selected. This receptor was identified in a man aged 25-45 years in good health. The CDR3, as DNA: TGTGCCAGTAGAATAAAACCCGACTACAATGAGCAGTTCTTC. Amino acids: CASRIKPDYNEQFF.